The 4 T cell receptor beta chains below come from one sample, sequenced in a study of blood T cells in healthy people across ages. Combining a sample-barcoded 5' primer with a J-beta primer mix, a second PCR ran for roughly 7 to 11 cycles. TCRdb re-derived calls from the 5' RACE reads in MiXCR, one entry per CDR3 protein. The sample contains about 1.5 million distinct CDR3 sequences, 35% to 45% of which appear only once. Sequenced material: blood. These receptor sequences come from a woman between 18 and 30 years old in good health.

This clonotype was seen only a few times. J is TRBJ2-5 and V is TRBV7-9; D gene uncertain. Germline-derived CDR1 and CDR2 are SEHNR and FQNEAQ (reference sequence). The CDR3 is 13 amino acids. The V and J ends lost 5 bases and 3 bases respectively, with 10 bases between them. CDR3 sequence: CASSRPPKETQYF. The DNA for the CDR3 is TGTGCCAGCAGCCGTCCTCCTAAAGAGACCCAGTACTTC. The whole variable domain, filled in from reference TRBV7-9 and TRBJ2-5, reads DTGVSQNPRHKITKRGQNVTFRCDPISEHNRLYWYRQTLGQGPEFLTYFQNEAQLEKSRLLSDRFSAERPKGSFSTLEIQRTEQGDSAMYLCASSRPPKETQYFGPGTRLLVL.

This rearrangement joins TRBV6-5 to TRBJ2-5; the D gene is possibly TRBD1 (5 bases). The length of the CDR3 is 15 residues. The V and J ends lost 2 bases and 4 bases respectively, with 14 bases between them. CDR1 MNHEY and CDR2 SVGAGI come from the germline V gene. CDR3 residues: CASSYQGWSGETQYF. The CDR3 DNA is TGTGCCAGCAGTTACCAGGGATGGTCCGGAGAGACCCAGTACTTC.

This clonotype has only a few counts. V is TRBV11-2 and J is TRBJ2-1; D possibly corresponds to TRBD1 (6 bases). The J call may be in error: the DNA end matches TRBJ2-7 better. This CDR3 is built from 15 residues. CDR1 is SGHAT and CDR2 is FQNNGV in the germline V gene. The CDR3 DNA follows: TGTGCCAGCAGCTGGGGGACAAATTCCTACAATGAGCAGTACTTC. Translated, it gives CASSWGTNSYNEQYF.

The chain couples TRBV20-1 to TRBJ2-7; perhaps TRBD2 as D (7 bases). Germline V CDR1 and CDR2: DFQATT, SNEGSKA (reference sequence). Trimming pared 3 bases from V and 4 bases from J, leaving 19 bases between. The CDR3 covers 15 residues. The DNA of the CDR3 is TGCAGTGCTAGGAGCGGGACAAGTTTTACTTACGAGCAGTACTTC. Translation: CSARSGTSFTYEQYF.